Below, 16 T cell receptor beta chains from the same sample are listed, as sequenced in a study of shared clonotypes between healthy human individuals (dated by TCRdb to the early 2020s). CD8 naive samples were CD45RO-negative cells positively selected for CCR7, giving a CD45RA+CCR7+ population that excluded TemRA cells. Libraries were made using the immunoSEQ multiplex PCR assay. TCRdb carries this immuneACCESS record with in-frame sequences only. Its versions omit some clonotypes, under half of them owing to an unresolved V gene in the studies checked, with the rest unexplained. The sample has around 2,000,000 clones on record, approximately 94% of them singletons. The ten largest clones add up to around 1% of the sample. The sample consisted of naive CD8+ T cells sorted from blood. The cell subset or site label for this specimen denotes: CD45RA+CCR7+. These receptors originate from a man between 18 and 29 years old in good health.

This CDR3 is CASSISGEVPYNEQFF. Written as DNA, the CDR3 is TGTGCCAGTAGTATAAGCGGGGAGGTACCCTACAATGAGCAGTTCTTC. The chain carries TRBV19 and TRBJ2-1; 7 positions match TRBD2. The CDR3 length is 16 residues. Germline V gene sequence: CDR1 LNHDA, CDR2 SQIVND (reference sequence). J was trimmed by 2 bases and V by 2 bases; bases with no gene match: 6.

A single count supports this clone. The chain employs TRBV10-1 and TRBJ2-1, with D perhaps matching TRBD1 (5 bases). The CDR3 extends over 16 amino acids. Germline-derived CDR1 and CDR2 are WNHNN and SYGVQD (reference sequence). V was pared by 0 bases and J by 8 bases, with 17 bases between. CDR3 residues: CASSESGHPLEDEQFF. The CDR3 DNA reads TGCGCCAGCAGTGAGTCGGGGCACCCCCTTGAGGATGAGCAGTTCTTC.

The J gene is TRBJ2-2, the V gene TRBV5-4; no clear D gene. The CDR3 runs to 12 residues. V lost 5 bases and J lost 5, with 7 bases in between. Germline assignment: CDR1 SGHNT and CDR2 YYREEE (reference sequence). In nucleotides, the CDR3 is TGTGCCAGCAGTTACGTAACCGGGGAGCTGTTTTTT. It specifies CASSYVTGELFF.

V is TRBV7-9 and J is TRBJ2-5, with 7 positions matching TRBD2. The junction had 7 bases not matched to a gene; V was cut back by 4 bases and J by 2 bases. CDR3 size: 15 residues. CDR1 and CDR2 (germline): SEHNR, FQNEAQ (reference sequence). In DNA, the CDR3 is TGTGCCAGCAGCTCCAATAGCGGGCCACAAGAGACCCAGTACTTC. Its protein product is CASSSNSGPQETQYF. Full variable domain (missing parts from reference TRBV7-9 and TRBJ2-5): DTGVSQNPRHKITKRGQNVTFRCDPISEHNRLYWYRQTLGQGPEFLTYFQNEAQLEKSRLLSDRFSAERPKGSFSTLEIQRTEQGDSAMYLCASSSNSGPQETQYFGPGTRLLVL.

This chain joins TRBV4-1 and TRBJ2-2, with 7 bases that match TRBD2. The germline V gene encodes CDR1 MGHRA and CDR2 YSYEKL. This CDR3 is built from 18 residues. V was pared by 3 bases and J by 6 bases, with 16 bases of the junction left unmatched. The CDR3 DNA reads as TGCGCCAGCAGCCAGACGGCTCGGAGCGGGACCCCTTCCGGGGAGCTGTTTTTT. The encoded protein is CASSQTARSGTPSGELFF.

The chain links TRBV28 to TRBJ2-3; D unresolved. The CDR3 has 14 amino acids. Trimming removed 5 bases at V and 0 bases at J, with 9 bases between. In germline, CDR1 is MDHEN, CDR2 SYDVKM. As DNA, the CDR3 is TGTGCCAGCAGTCCCTTTTCGAGCACAGATACGCAGTATTTT. This translates into CASSPFSSTDTQYF.

The chain couples TRBV6-1 to TRBJ1-5; TRBD1 matches 7 bases. The trim removed 4 bases at V and 7 bases at J, leaving 7 bases unmatched. CDR1 and CDR2 (germline): MNHNS, SASEGT. The CDR3 sequence is 14 residues long. CDR3 residues: CASSATGAGQPQHF. The DNA of the CDR3 is TGTGCCAGCAGTGCCACAGGGGCAGGCCAGCCCCAGCATTTT.

The chain is built from TRBV29-1 and TRBJ2-1; TRBD2 is a possible D gene (6 bases). The CDR3 totals 14 residues. From germline, CDR1 is SQVTM and CDR2 ANQGSEA. Trimming took off 0 bases at V and 2 bases at J, with 8 bases between the two ends. CDR3 coding DNA: TGCAGCGTTGAAGATCCGGGGGCCTACAATGAGCAGTTCTTC. This encodes CSVEDPGAYNEQFF.

V usage is TRBV27 and J usage is TRBJ2-7; 8 bases fit TRBD2. This CDR3 contains 18 residues. The germline V gene encodes CDR1 MNHEY and CDR2 SMNVEV (reference sequence). Trimming at V came to 2 bases and at J to 4 bases, leaving 16 bases not matched to a gene. CDR3 region: CASSLTLISGLDSYEQYF. The DNA of the CDR3 is TGTGCCAGCAGTTTAACCCTTATATCGGGACTAGACTCTTACGAGCAGTACTTC.

This chain connects TRBV6-5 to TRBJ2-2; 10 positions agree with TRBD1. Germline lookup yields CDR1 MNHEY and CDR2 SVGAGI. J lost 7 bases, V lost 0 bases, and 5 bases had no gene match. The CDR3 loop spans 16 amino acids. The DNA of the CDR3 is TGTGCCAGCAGTTACTCGGACAGGGGGTATGGCGGGGAGCTGTTTTTT. The encoded protein is CASSYSDRGYGGELFF.

The chain recombines TRBV7-9 with TRBJ2-1; possible D gene TRBD1, 8 bases. The V end lost 1 base, the J end lost 6 bases, and 13 bases lay between the germline ends. This CDR3 is built from 15 residues. The germline CDR1 and CDR2 sequences are SEHNR and FQNEAQ (reference sequence). CDR3 in amino acids: CASSLETGEGNEQFF. CDR3 DNA: TGTGCCAGCAGCTTAGAGACAGGGGAGGGCAATGAGCAGTTCTTC.

The CDR3 reads CASSPDRADEQFF. For the CDR3, the DNA is TGTGCCAGCAGCCCGGACAGGGCCGATGAGCAGTTCTTC. The chain employs TRBV11-1 and TRBJ2-1, with 8 bases identical to TRBD1. V was clipped by 5 bases and J by 8 bases; unmatched bases: 5. The germline V gene has CDR1 SGHAT and CDR2 FQDESV (reference sequence). The CDR3 contains 13 residues.

The rearrangement uses TRBV19 and TRBJ2-5; perhaps TRBD1 as D (5 bases). CDR1 is LNHDA and CDR2 is SQIVND in the germline V gene (reference sequence). There are 13 residues in the CDR3. V lost 5 bases and J lost 5, with 12 bases in between. The CDR3 DNA reads TGTGCCAGTAGTCACAGGTTCATGGAGACCCAGTACTTC. Amino acid sequence: CASSHRFMETQYF.

This sequence joins TRBV19 and TRBJ2-7; 7 bases match TRBD1. CDR1 LNHDA and CDR2 SQIVND come from the germline V gene (reference sequence). J was trimmed by 3 bases and V by 3 bases; bases with no gene match: 8. The CDR3 is made up of 15 amino acids. In DNA form, the CDR3 reads TGTGCCAGTAGTATCTGGAGACAGGGACGCTACGAGCAGTACTTC. Its protein is CASSIWRQGRYEQYF.

The chain links TRBV30 to TRBJ2-7, with TRBD1 matching 7 bases. V dropped 3 bases and J dropped 2; count of bases not matched to a gene: 13. This CDR3 comprises 16 residues. CDR1 is GTSNPN and CDR2 is SVGIG in the germline V gene (reference sequence). The CDR3 nucleotides are TGTGCCTGGAGGGGGACGGGCAGGGGGACACCCTACGAGCAGTACTTC. Translated, it gives CAWRGTGRGTPYEQYF.

The chain uses TRBV10-2 and TRBJ1-4, with D hard to call. V lost 0 bases and J lost 8, with 10 bases in between. Germline lookup yields CDR1 WSHSY and CDR2 SAAADI. CDR3 length equals 14 residues. CDR3 sequence (DNA): TGCGCCAGCAGTGAGTCTGGGATGAGCGAAAAACTGTTTTTT. Its translation: CASSESGMSEKLFF.